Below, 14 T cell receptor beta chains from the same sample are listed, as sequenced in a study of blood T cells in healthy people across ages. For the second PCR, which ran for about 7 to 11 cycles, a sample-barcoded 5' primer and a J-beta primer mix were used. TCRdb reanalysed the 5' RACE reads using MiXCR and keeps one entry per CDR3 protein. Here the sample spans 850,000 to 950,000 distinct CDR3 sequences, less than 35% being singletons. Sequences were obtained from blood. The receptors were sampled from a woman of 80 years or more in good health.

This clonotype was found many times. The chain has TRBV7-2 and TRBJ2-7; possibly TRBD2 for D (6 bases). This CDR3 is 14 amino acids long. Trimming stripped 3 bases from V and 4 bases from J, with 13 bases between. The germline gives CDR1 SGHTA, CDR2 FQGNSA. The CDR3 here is CASSLNWDSYEQYF. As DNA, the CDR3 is TGTGCCAGCAGCTTGAATTGGGACTCGTACGAGCAGTACTTC. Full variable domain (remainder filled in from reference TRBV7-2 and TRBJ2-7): GAGVSQSPSNKVTEKGKDVELRCDPISGHTALYWYRQSLGQGLEFLIYFQGNSAPDKSGLPSDRFSAERTGGSVSTLTIQRTQQEDSAVYLCASSLNWDSYEQYFGPGTRLTVT.

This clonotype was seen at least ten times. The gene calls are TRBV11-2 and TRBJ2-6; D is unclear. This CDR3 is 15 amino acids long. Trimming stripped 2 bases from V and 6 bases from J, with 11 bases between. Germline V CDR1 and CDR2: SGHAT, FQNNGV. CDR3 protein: CASSLYPVLANVLTF. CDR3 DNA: TGTGCCAGCAGCTTATACCCGGTCTTGGCCAACGTCCTGACTTTC. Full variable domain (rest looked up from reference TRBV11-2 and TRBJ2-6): EAGVAQSPRYKIIEKRQSVAFWCNPISGHATLYWYQQILGQGPKLLIQFQNNGVVDDSQLPKDRFSAERLKGVDSTLKIQPAKLEDSAVYLCASSLYPVLANVLTFGAGSRLTVL.

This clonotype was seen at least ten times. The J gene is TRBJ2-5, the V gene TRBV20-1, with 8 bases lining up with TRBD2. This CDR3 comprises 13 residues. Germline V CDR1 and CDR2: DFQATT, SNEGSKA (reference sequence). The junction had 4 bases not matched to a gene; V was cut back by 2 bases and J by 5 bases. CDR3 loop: CSARTGGHETQYF. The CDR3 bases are TGCAGTGCTAGAACGGGGGGGCATGAGACCCAGTACTTC.

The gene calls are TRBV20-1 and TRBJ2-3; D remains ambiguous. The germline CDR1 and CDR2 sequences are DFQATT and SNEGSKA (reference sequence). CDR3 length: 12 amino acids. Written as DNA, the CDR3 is TGCAGCGACATACACGGCACAGATACGCAGTATTTT. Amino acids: CSDIHGTDTQYF.

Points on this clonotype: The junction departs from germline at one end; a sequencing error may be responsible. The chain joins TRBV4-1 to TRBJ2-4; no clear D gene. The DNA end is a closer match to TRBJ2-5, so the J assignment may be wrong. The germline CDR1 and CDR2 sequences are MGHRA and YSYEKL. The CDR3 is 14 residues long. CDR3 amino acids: CAGSQDTYQETQYF. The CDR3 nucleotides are TGCGCCGGCAGCCAAGATACGTATCAAGAGACCCAGTACTTC.

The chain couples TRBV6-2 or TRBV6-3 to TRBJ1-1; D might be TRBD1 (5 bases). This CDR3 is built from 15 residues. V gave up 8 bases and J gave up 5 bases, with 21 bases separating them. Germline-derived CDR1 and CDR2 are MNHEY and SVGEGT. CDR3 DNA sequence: TGTGCCAGCGCCTCTTGGTCGTCCCGGGGGACTGAAGCTTTCTTT. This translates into CASASWSSRGTEAFF.

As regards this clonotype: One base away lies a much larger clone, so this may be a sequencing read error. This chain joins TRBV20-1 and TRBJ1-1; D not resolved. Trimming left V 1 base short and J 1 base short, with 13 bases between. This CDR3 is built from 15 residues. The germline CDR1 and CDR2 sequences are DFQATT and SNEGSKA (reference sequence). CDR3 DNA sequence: TGCAGTGCTAGAGGTCGTTCGATCGCGAACACTGAAGCTTTCTTT. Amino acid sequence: CSARGRSIANTEAFF.

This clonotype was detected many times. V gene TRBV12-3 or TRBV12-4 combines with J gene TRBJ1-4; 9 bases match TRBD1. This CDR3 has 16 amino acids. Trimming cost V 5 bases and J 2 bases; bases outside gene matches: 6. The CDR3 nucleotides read TGTGCCAGCAGTCTACAGGGGGCATCTACTAATGAAAAACTGTTTTTT. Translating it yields CASSLQGASTNEKLFF.

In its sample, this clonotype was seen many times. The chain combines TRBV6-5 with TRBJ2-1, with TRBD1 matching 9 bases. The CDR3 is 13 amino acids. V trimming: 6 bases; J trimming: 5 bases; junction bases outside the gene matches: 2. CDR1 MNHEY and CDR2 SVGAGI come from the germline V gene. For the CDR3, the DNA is TGTGCCAGCAGCCGGACAGGGGACAATGAGCAGTTCTTC. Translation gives CASSRTGDNEQFF.

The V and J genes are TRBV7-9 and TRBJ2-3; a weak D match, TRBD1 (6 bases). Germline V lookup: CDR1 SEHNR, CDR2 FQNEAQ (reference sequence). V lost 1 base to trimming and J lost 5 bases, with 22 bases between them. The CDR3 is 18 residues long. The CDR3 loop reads CASSLERGWGGFGDTQYF. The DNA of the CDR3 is TGTGCCAGCAGCTTAGAAAGGGGGTGGGGTGGATTCGGAGATACGCAGTATTTT.

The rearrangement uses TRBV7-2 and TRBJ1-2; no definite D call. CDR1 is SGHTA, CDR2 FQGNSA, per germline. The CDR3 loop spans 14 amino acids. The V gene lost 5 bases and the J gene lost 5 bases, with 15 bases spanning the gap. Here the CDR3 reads CASSPSLLGYGYTF. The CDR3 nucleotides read TGTGCCAGCAGCCCGAGCCTCCTCGGGTATGGCTACACCTTC.

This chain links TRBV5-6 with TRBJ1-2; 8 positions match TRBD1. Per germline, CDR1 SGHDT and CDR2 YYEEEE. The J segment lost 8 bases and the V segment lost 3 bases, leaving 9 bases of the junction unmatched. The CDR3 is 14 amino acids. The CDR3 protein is CASSYLDRGRGYTF. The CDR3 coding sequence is TGTGCCAGCAGCTACCTCGACAGGGGCAGGGGCTACACCTTC. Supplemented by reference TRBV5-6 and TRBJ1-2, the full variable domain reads DAGVTQSPTHLIKTRGQQVTLRCSPKSGHDTVSWYQQALGQGPQFIFQYYEEEERQRGNFPDRFSGHQFPNYSSELNVNALLLGDSALYLCASSYLDRGRGYTFGSGTRLTVV.

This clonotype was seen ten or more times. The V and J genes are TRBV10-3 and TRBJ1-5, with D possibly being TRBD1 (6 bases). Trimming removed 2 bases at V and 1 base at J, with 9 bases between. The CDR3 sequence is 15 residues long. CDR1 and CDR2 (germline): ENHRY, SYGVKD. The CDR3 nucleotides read TGTGCCATCAGTGAGGGGGGCTTAAGCAATCAGCCCCAGCATTTT. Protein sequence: CAISEGGLSNQPQHF.

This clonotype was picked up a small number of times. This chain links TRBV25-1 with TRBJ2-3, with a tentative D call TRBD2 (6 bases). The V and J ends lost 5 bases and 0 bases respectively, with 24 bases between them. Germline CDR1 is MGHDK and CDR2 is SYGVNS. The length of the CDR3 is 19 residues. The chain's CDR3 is CASSSPGLRKDTSTDTQYF. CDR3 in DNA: TGTGCCAGCAGTTCTCCGGGACTCCGAAAAGACACTAGCACAGATACGCAGTATTTT. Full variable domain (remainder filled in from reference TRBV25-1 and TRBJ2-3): EADIYQTPRYLVIGTGKKITLECSQTMGHDKMYWYQQDPGMELHLIHYSYGVNSTEKGDLSSESTVSRIRTEHFPLTLESARPSHTSQYLCASSSPGLRKDTSTDTQYFGPGTRLTVL.